Following are 9 T cell receptor beta chains from one sample sequenced in a study of PD-1 blockade in classical Hodgkin lymphoma. Measured with immunoSEQ multiplex PCR; TCRdb has only the in-frame clones, and not every one. The repertoire holds tens of thousands of clones, with roughly 87% as singletons. Time point indicated: cycle 4 day 1 (C4D1), after more than five weeks of nivolumab. Relapse after autologous stem cell transplantation occurred in every patient, and brentuximab vedotin exposure varied. The sequenced sample was peripheral blood mononuclear cells (PBMCs), obtained before the fourth cycle of nivolumab. The receptor set was obtained from a human donor with classical Hodgkin lymphoma.

V usage is TRBV29-1 and J usage is TRBJ2-4; D call uncertain. Germline V gives CDR1 SQVTM, CDR2 ANQGSEA. The CDR3 runs to 13 residues. Trimming shortened V by 4 bases and J by 5 bases, and 12 bases separated the two germline ends. The CDR3 DNA reads as TGCAGCGTTGTGGTGCATTCCGAAAACATTCAGTACTTC. The encoded protein is CSVVVHSENIQYF. The entire variable domain, with the rest obtained from reference TRBV29-1 and TRBJ2-4, is as follows: SAVISQKPSRDICQRGTSLTIQCQVDSQVTMMFWYRQQPGQSLTLIATANQGSEATYESGFVIDKFPISRPNLTFSTLTVSNMSPEDSSIYLCSVVVHSENIQYFGAGTRLSVL.

This clone was recorded only once. The chain joins TRBV7-9 to TRBJ2-1; the match to TRBD1 covers 7 bases. V was pared by 5 bases and J by 3 bases, with 7 bases of the junction left unmatched. From germline, CDR1 is SEHNR and CDR2 FQNEAQ (reference sequence). The CDR3 runs 15 residues. CDR3 sequence: CASSRWQGDYNEQFF. Written as DNA, the CDR3 is TGTGCCAGCAGCCGCTGGCAGGGGGACTACAATGAGCAGTTCTTC.

This chain uses TRBV5-1 with TRBJ1-1, with TRBD1 matching over 7 bases. The V gene's germline CDR1 is SGHRS and CDR2 YFSETQ. The V and J ends lost 0 bases and 4 bases, in that order; junction bases with no gene match: 3. This CDR3 is 14 amino acids long. CDR3 loop: CASSLEGAGTEAFF. For the CDR3, the DNA is TGCGCCAGCAGCTTGGAGGGGGCGGGCACTGAAGCTTTCTTT.

The chain couples TRBV5-1 to TRBJ2-5; D uncertain. CDR1 and CDR2 from the germline V gene are SGHRS and YFSETQ. The CDR3 consists of 15 residues. Trimming pared 1 base from V and 2 bases from J, leaving 12 bases between. CDR3 loop: CASSLISGLQETQYF. The CDR3 DNA is TGCGCCAGCAGCTTGATTTCAGGCCTTCAAGAGACCCAGTACTTC. The complete variable domain, with remaining parts taken from reference TRBV5-1 and TRBJ2-5, reads KAGVTQTPRYLIKTRGQQVTLSCSPISGHRSVSWYQQTPGQGLQFLFEYFSETQRNKGNFPGRFSGRQFSNSRSEMNVSTLELGDSALYLCASSLISGLQETQYFGPGTRLLVL.

V and J are TRBV30 and TRBJ1-1, with D hard to call. V was pared by 0 bases and J by 1 base, with 9 bases between. Germline loops: CDR1 GTSNPN, CDR2 SVGIG (reference sequence). The CDR3 runs 14 residues. The CDR3 is CAWSVSLRNTEAFF. CDR3 nucleotide sequence: TGTGCCTGGAGTGTCTCACTCCGGAACACTGAAGCTTTCTTT.

CDR3 sequence (DNA): TGTGCCAGCAGTTCATCGTCGGGACAGGGACGGGAAAAACTGTTTTTT. This gives the protein CASSSSSGQGREKLFF. V and J are TRBV28 and TRBJ1-4, with 9 bases aligning to TRBD1. CDR3 length: 16 amino acids. CDR1 is MDHEN and CDR2 is SYDVKM in the germline V gene. Trimming cost V 4 bases and J 8 bases; bases outside gene matches: 11. The variable domain in full, with the rest retrieved from reference TRBV28 and TRBJ1-4, is DVKVTQSSRYLVKRTGEKVFLECVQDMDHENMFWYRQDPGLGLRLIYFSYDVKMKEKGDIPEGYSVSREKKERFSLILESASTNQTSMYLCASSSSSGQGREKLFFGSGTQLSVL.

J is TRBJ2-7 and V is TRBV6-1; D gene ambiguous. CDR1 MNHNS and CDR2 SASEGT come from the germline V gene. Trimming removed 1 base at V and 6 bases at J, with 16 bases between. CDR3 size: 15 residues. CDR3 sequence reads: CASSEVPASLREQYF. The CDR3 region has the DNA TGTGCCAGCAGTGAAGTTCCGGCCAGCCTTCGCGAGCAGTACTTC.

The rearrangement joins TRBV4-1 to TRBJ1-1; D remains unclear. Germline V gene sequence: CDR1 MGHRA, CDR2 YSYEKL. V lost 7 bases to trimming and J lost 0 bases, with 9 bases between them. The length of the CDR3 is 13 residues. The CDR3 coding sequence is TGCGCCAGCACTTTTGCTTTGAACACTGAAGCTTTCTTT. Amino acids: CASTFALNTEAFF.

Here the CDR3 DNA reads TGTGCCAGCAGCGTGGAGACTAACACAGATACGCAGTATTTT. It codes for CASSVETNTDTQYF. The rearrangement joins TRBV9 to TRBJ2-3; weak D call: TRBD2 (5 bases). The CDR3 runs 14 residues. The germline V gene has CDR1 SGDLS and CDR2 YYNGEE. The V gene lost 2 bases and the J gene lost 2 bases, with 9 bases spanning the gap.